These T cell receptor beta chains were read from a single sample in a study of blood T cell repertoires in COVID-19. The method was immunoSEQ multiplex PCR; TCRdb's version includes in-frame clones alone and lacks a portion of them. The table shows some 250,000 clones, with approximately 84% occurring only once. Sequencing was carried out using PBMCs or T cells enriched from blood (not recorded which). These receptors originate from a man aged 35 to 55 who had recovered from COVID-19. The conserved cysteine and the conserved F or W are not part of the CDR3 here. Fields, in order: V gene, J gene, CDR3 protein.

TRBV25-1	TRBJ2-7	ASRRAGTSYEQY
TRBV25-1	TRBJ2-1	ASSGGLSSYNEQF
TRBV5-1	TRBJ1-1	ASSLSAGGQVFGTEAF
TRBV29-1	TRBJ1-5	SVRQPNQPQH
TRBV9	TRBJ2-5	ASSVRAGGPLAETQY
TRBV7-7	TRBJ2-3	ASSLSASGDDTQY
TRBV3-1/TRBV3-2	TRBJ2-4	ASSQGYAGRQSVGIQY
TRBV5-4	TRBJ2-5	ASSAGLASLETQY
TRBV5-1	TRBJ2-3	ASRGGGSTDTQY
TRBV5-1	TRBJ2-2	ASSLEVSGNTGELF
TRBV5-1	TRBJ2-3	ASSFGIAGGTDTQY
TRBV30	TRBJ2-6	ACGTEHTFSGANVLT
TRBV16	TRBJ2-7	ASSQSPQNEQY
TRBV2	TRBJ1-2	ASSVARVDGYT
TRBV30	TRBJ2-2	AWSVQIANTGELF
TRBV30	TRBJ1-5	AWNTQGASNQPQH
TRBV27	TRBJ2-1	ASSPLALHSYNEQF
TRBV19	TRBJ1-2	ASSPTGYRGYT
TRBV3-1/TRBV3-2	TRBJ1-2	ASSHSPGHLIGYT
TRBV6-5	TRBJ1-2	ASRQGRYGYT
TRBV5-4	TRBJ2-1	ASSLGVGGNEQF
TRBV5-1	TRBJ2-2	ASRITGTGNTGELF
TRBV2	TRBJ1-4	ASSPDRFNEKLF
TRBV20-1	TRBJ2-1	SASLAGGNEQF
TRBV7-9	TRBJ2-3	ASSAEGRATDTQY
TRBV5-8	TRBJ2-2	ASGRRDTGELF
TRBV24-1	TRBJ1-5	ATAPTLSNQPQH
TRBV9	TRBJ2-5	ASSRSGVEETQY
TRBV7-2	TRBJ2-7	ASSSRRASGTYEQY
TRBV9	TRBJ1-3	ASSPYSGNTIY
TRBV5-6	TRBJ2-1	ASSLLRDRGNEQF
TRBV5-1	TRBJ1-1	ASSWGGRTEAF